Given below is one T cell receptor (beta chain) in context. Its antigen is not identified. Each cDNA molecule carried a unique molecular identifier. TCRdb re-called the 5' RACE reads with MiXCR, one entry per CDR3 protein. The sample shows more than 60,000 distinct CDR3 sequences, 13% of them seen only once. This sample is part of a study of early T cells in non-severe SARS-CoV-2 infection. Study in general: Sequencing used unsorted whole-blood bulk RNA, so chains lack pairing. The study's findings and limits: CD4 and private specificities were missed by VDJdb matching, which favored anti-spike CD8 responses.

The CDR3 contains 15 residues. Germline lookup yields CDR1 MDHEN and CDR2 SYDVKM. After removal of 6 bases from V and 14 bases from J, the junction contained 17 bases not matched to a gene. V usage is TRBV28 and J usage is TRBJ2-1; the match to TRBD2 covers 9 bases. The specimen sequenced was whole blood. This sequence originates from an adult who was a healthcare worker with PCR-confirmed SARS-CoV-2 infection or an uninfected control (not recorded which). Here the CDR3 DNA reads TGTGCCAGCAGCTTTGGGACTAGCCAGTCGCACGGGGAGTTCTTC. Protein sequence: CASSFGTSQSHGEFF.